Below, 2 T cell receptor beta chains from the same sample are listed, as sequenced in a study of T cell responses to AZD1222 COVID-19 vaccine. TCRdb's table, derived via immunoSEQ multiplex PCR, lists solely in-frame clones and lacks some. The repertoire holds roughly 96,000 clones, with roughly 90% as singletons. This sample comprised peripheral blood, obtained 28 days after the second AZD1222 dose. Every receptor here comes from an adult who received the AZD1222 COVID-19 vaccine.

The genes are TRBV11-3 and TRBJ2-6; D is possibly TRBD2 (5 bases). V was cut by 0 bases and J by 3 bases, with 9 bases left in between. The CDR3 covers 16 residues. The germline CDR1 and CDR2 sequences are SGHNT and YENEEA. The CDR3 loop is CASSLDSGYGANVLTF. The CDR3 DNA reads TGTGCCAGCAGCTTAGATTCGGGATATGGGGCCAACGTCCTGACTTTC.

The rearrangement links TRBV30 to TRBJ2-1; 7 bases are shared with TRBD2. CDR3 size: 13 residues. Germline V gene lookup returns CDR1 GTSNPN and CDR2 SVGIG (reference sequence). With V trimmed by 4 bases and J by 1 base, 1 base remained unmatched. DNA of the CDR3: TGTGCCTGGAACGGGGGGTCCTACAATGAGCAGTTCTTC. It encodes CAWNGGSYNEQFF.